These T cell receptor beta chains were read from a single sample in a study of blood T cells in healthy people across ages. MiXCR was run by TCRdb on the 5' RACE reads, yielding one entry per CDR3 protein. The sample includes approximately 800,000 distinct CDR3 sequences, about 59% of them seen just once. The sequenced sample consisted of blood. The receptors come from a man between 25 and 39 years old in good health. CDR3s include the opening cysteine and the closing phenylalanine or tryptophan. A D gene is named only where the DNA matches it firmly. Clone size is shown for a subset of rows, as once, few, many or a class of expanded clone.

>TRBJ2-6|TRBV20-1|.|TRBD1
CSASSGTGPGANVLTF
TGCAGTGCTAGTTCCGGGACAGGCCCTGGGGCCAACGTCCTGACTTTC
>TRBJ2-7|TRBV6-5|.|.
CASSVAGPHSYEQYF
TGTGCCAGCAGCGTAGCAGGGCCGCACTCCTACGAGCAGTACTTC
>TRBJ2-5|TRBV4-2|.|TRBD2
CASSHSLAGGETQYF
TGTGCCAGCAGCCACTCCCTAGCGGGGGGTGAGACCCAGTACTTC
>TRBJ2-5|TRBV9|few|.
CASSVGRASQETQYF
TGTGCCAGCAGCGTAGGGAGAGCAAGCCAAGAGACCCAGTACTTC
>TRBJ1-5|TRBV7-2|.|.
CASSLQGMGDQPQHF
TGTGCCAGCAGCTTACAGGGAATGGGCGATCAGCCCCAGCATTTT
>TRBJ1-2|TRBV6-5|.|.
CASSRRGPNYGYTF
TGTGCCAGCAGCCGGCGGGGACCTAACTATGGCTACACCTTC
>TRBJ2-7|TRBV30|.|TRBD2
CAWSPLAGVSYEQYF
TGTGCCTGGAGTCCACTAGCGGGGGTGTCCTACGAGCAGTACTTC
>TRBJ1-2|TRBV27|.|.
CASSLLRTETNYGYTF
TGTGCCAGCAGTTTACTCCGGACAGAGACTAACTATGGCTACACCTTC
>TRBJ2-1|TRBV19|.|TRBD1
CASSSRDRGHNEQFF
TGTGCCAGTAGTTCCCGGGACAGGGGCCACAATGAGCAGTTCTTC
>TRBJ2-3|TRBV7-9|.|TRBD1
CASSRPGGGIDTQYF
TGTGCCAGCAGCCGCCCAGGGGGCGGGATAGATACGCAGTATTTT
>TRBJ2-3|TRBV13|.|.
CASSFGRGFDTQYF
TGTGCCAGCAGCTTCGGCCGGGGGTTTGATACGCAGTATTTT
>TRBJ2-5|TRBV30|.|.
CAWSLNQRETQYF
TGTGCCTGGAGTTTGAACCAAAGGGAGACCCAGTACTTC
>TRBJ2-7|TRBV20-1|once|.
CSARDLGGKGEQYF
TGCAGTGCTAGAGATCTCGGGGGTAAGGGAGAGCAGTACTTC
>TRBJ2-4|TRBV6-2/TRBV6-3|.|TRBD1
CASRPGQSDIQYF
TGTGCCAGCAGGCCGGGACAGTCGGACATTCAGTACTTC
>TRBJ2-1|TRBV4-3|.|TRBD2
CASSQEKLAGRYNEQFF
TGCGCCAGCAGCCAAGAAAAACTAGCGGGGAGATACAATGAGCAGTTCTTC
>TRBJ2-7|TRBV29-1|.|TRBD2
CSVGTSGPYEQYF
TGCAGCGTGGGGACTAGCGGGCCGTACGAGCAGTACTTC
>TRBJ2-1|TRBV12-3/TRBV12-4|once|.
CASSPASLGEQFF
TGTGCCAGCAGTCCGGCCAGTTTGGGTGAGCAGTTCTTC
>TRBJ2-5|TRBV6-5|once|TRBD2
CASRHLAGGVETQYF
TGTGCCAGCAGGCACCTAGCGGGGGGTGTAGAGACCCAGTACTTC
>TRBJ1-2|TRBV6-5|.|.
CASSYSDPGLRDSNYGYTF
TGTGCCAGCAGTTACTCTGATCCCGGCCTCCGGGATTCTAACTATGGCTACACCTTC
>TRBJ2-1|TRBV6-1|.|.
CASSESGRHEQFF
TGTGCCAGCAGTGAATCTGGGCGTCATGAGCAGTTCTTC
>TRBJ2-7|TRBV6-2/TRBV6-3|.|TRBD1
CAIHQGDHEQYF
TGTGCCATACATCAGGGGGACCACGAGCAGTACTTC
>TRBJ2-7|TRBV5-1|.|.
CASSLGGVGERYF
TGCGCCAGCAGCTTGGGAGGGGTCGGGGAGCGGTACTTC
>TRBJ1-2|TRBV5-1|.|.
CASSSRGSKGYTF
TGCGCCAGCAGCTCAAGGGGTTCGAAGGGCTACACCTTC
>TRBJ2-5|TRBV6-2/TRBV6-3|few|.
CASSDNKGAQETQYF
TGTGCCAGCAGTGACAACAAAGGGGCCCAAGAGACCCAGTACTTC
>TRBJ2-7|TRBV6-1|.|.
CASREGAHEQYF
TGTGCCAGCAGGGAGGGGGCCCACGAGCAGTACTTC
>TRBJ2-1|TRBV7-6|.|.
CASSLALSYNEQFF
TGTGCCAGCAGCTTAGCGCTTTCGTACAATGAGCAGTTCTTC
>TRBJ2-1|TRBV2|.|.
CASSPGWGANEQFF
TGTGCCAGCAGCCCGGGCTGGGGAGCCAATGAGCAGTTCTTC
>TRBJ2-5|TRBV6-2/TRBV6-3|.|.
CASSYVGTQETQYF
TGTGCCAGCAGTTACGTCGGAACTCAAGAGACCCAGTACTTC
>TRBJ1-2|TRBV20-1|.|.
CSASPAGYYGYTF
TGCAGTGCTAGTCCGGCAGGGTACTATGGCTACACCTTC
>TRBJ1-2|TRBV6-2/TRBV6-3|.|TRBD1
CASTGVQGASYGHTF
TGTGCCAGCACCGGAGTACAGGGGGCTTCCTATGGCCACACCTTC
>TRBJ2-3|TRBV2|.|TRBD2
CASRGLLSTDTQYF
TGTGCCAGCAGGGGACTACTGAGCACAGATACGCAGTATTTT
>TRBJ2-5|TRBV20-1|.|.
CSARETEQETQYF
TGCAGTGCTAGAGAGACGGAACAAGAGACCCAGTACTTC
>TRBJ1-2|TRBV20-1|.|TRBD1
CSARVDRAPYGYTF
TGCAGTGCTAGGGTGGACAGGGCCCCCTATGGCTACACCTTC
>TRBJ2-1|TRBV13|.|TRBD1
CASSLPGQGKFSYNEQFF
TGTGCCAGCAGCTTACCGGGACAGGGGAAATTCTCCTACAATGAGCAGTTCTTC
>TRBJ2-3|TRBV2|.|.
CATGRGGADTQYF
TGTGCCACCGGGAGAGGGGGGGCAGATACGCAGTATTTT
>TRBJ2-5|TRBV12-3/TRBV12-4|.|.
CASSLEGSSYNEQYF
TGTGCCAGCAGTTTAGAGGGGTCTAGTTACAATGAGCAGTACTTC
>TRBJ2-7|TRBV28|few|.
CASSDLRGSVYEQYF
TGTGCCAGCAGCGACCTTCGGGGGTCTGTCTACGAGCAGTACTTC
>TRBJ2-1|TRBV7-2|.|TRBD2
CASSLSSGGGSYNEQFF
TGTGCCAGCAGTCTCAGTAGCGGGGGGGGCTCCTACAATGAGCAGTTCTTC
>TRBJ2-1|TRBV4-3|.|.
CASSQRGFQGVNEQFF
TGCGCCAGCAGCCAAAGGGGGTTTCAAGGAGTCAATGAGCAGTTCTTC
>TRBJ2-5|TRBV7-2|.|.
CASSSRSGQETQYF
TGTGCCAGCAGCTCCCGTTCGGGGCAAGAGACCCAGTACTTC
>TRBJ1-2|TRBV12-3/TRBV12-4|.|.
CASSLGWAETYGYTF
TGTGCCAGCAGTTTAGGTTGGGCAGAAACCTATGGTTACACCTTC
>TRBJ2-5|TRBV5-1|.|TRBD2
CASSFGGSSGGQQWETQYF
TGCGCCAGCAGCTTCGGAGGCAGTAGCGGGGGGCAACAATGGGAGACCCAGTACTTC
>TRBJ1-5|TRBV24-1|few|TRBD1
CATSERGTGGNQPQHF
TGTGCCACCAGTGAAAGGGGGACAGGGGGCAATCAGCCCCAGCATTTT
>TRBJ2-1|TRBV6-2/TRBV6-3|few|TRBD2
CATHNLAGDNEQFF
TGTGCCACTCATAACCTAGCGGGGGACAATGAGCAGTTCTTC
>TRBJ2-7|TRBV20-1|.|TRBD2
CSARDEIRAGSGRYEQYF
TGCAGTGCTAGAGATGAAATCCGGGCGGGGTCCGGGAGGTACGAGCAGTACTTC
>TRBJ2-7|TRBV29-1|.|TRBD1
CSVSTGEGYEQYF
TGCAGCGTTTCGACAGGGGAAGGTTACGAGCAGTACTTC
>TRBJ1-6|TRBV12-3/TRBV12-4|few|.
CASSLSRHFDNSPLHF
TGTGCCAGCAGTTTGTCCCGGCATTTTGATAATTCACCCCTCCACTTT
>TRBJ1-3|TRBV12-1|.|.
CASFGLTSGNTIYF
TGTGCCAGCTTCGGACTGACCTCTGGAAACACCATATATTTT